The rows below give T cell receptor beta chains drawn from one sample of a study of T cells after posttransplantation cyclophosphamide. The method was immunoSEQ multiplex PCR; TCRdb's version includes in-frame clones alone and lacks a portion of them. This sample carries roughly 42,000 clones and no singletons, and 4% to 5.5% goes to the top ten. Sequencing was carried out using PBMCs. These receptors all come from a woman in her forties or fifties in good health and a related stem cell transplant donor. Each CDR3 is given without its conserved first and last residue. The order of the fields is CDR3 protein, J gene, V gene, clone size, D gene. The D gene is left open where the match is weak. Clone size is stated in some rows and not others, as once, few, many or a class when expanded.

CDR3aa: ASSHRDRAYEQY
j_gene: TRBJ2-7
v_gene: TRBV18
abundance: many
d_gene: TRBD1

CDR3aa: ASSSTGGTYNEQF
j_gene: TRBJ2-1
v_gene: TRBV7-3
abundance: many
d_gene: TRBD1

CDR3aa: ASSSPSGGADTQY
j_gene: TRBJ2-3
v_gene: TRBV27
abundance: few
d_gene: TRBD2

CDR3aa: ASSSTGGGSPLH
j_gene: TRBJ1-6
v_gene: TRBV5-4
abundance: many
d_gene: TRBD1

CDR3aa: AYVGREGSYNSPLH
j_gene: TRBJ1-6
v_gene: TRBV7-9
abundance: many
d_gene: -

CDR3aa: ASSTNRGYNSPLH
j_gene: TRBJ1-6
v_gene: TRBV9
abundance: many
d_gene: TRBD1

CDR3aa: ASSRQSSGQPQH
j_gene: TRBJ1-5
v_gene: TRBV19
abundance: many
d_gene: -

CDR3aa: ASSATGTYIFTDTQY
j_gene: TRBJ2-3
v_gene: TRBV7-9
abundance: many
d_gene: -

CDR3aa: ASRGTGTEWDGYT
j_gene: TRBJ1-2
v_gene: TRBV19
abundance: many
d_gene: TRBD1

CDR3aa: ASSLGRGLGTGELF
j_gene: TRBJ2-2
v_gene: TRBV11-3
abundance: many
d_gene: -

CDR3aa: ASTNRVGLRTEAF
j_gene: TRBJ1-1
v_gene: TRBV27
abundance: many
d_gene: -

CDR3aa: ASSRGQGAPGNTIY
j_gene: TRBJ1-3
v_gene: TRBV5-4
abundance: many
d_gene: TRBD1

CDR3aa: ASSESGLSTDTQY
j_gene: TRBJ2-3
v_gene: TRBV7-2
abundance: many
d_gene: -

CDR3aa: ATHRGAEAF
j_gene: TRBJ1-1
v_gene: TRBV6-1
abundance: few
d_gene: -

CDR3aa: ASSLVGTVNTGELF
j_gene: TRBJ2-2
v_gene: TRBV5-1
abundance: many
d_gene: TRBD1

CDR3aa: AWSFRDTEAF
j_gene: TRBJ1-1
v_gene: TRBV30
abundance: many
d_gene: -

CDR3aa: ASSSGTGGYGYT
j_gene: TRBJ1-2
v_gene: TRBV5-1
abundance: many
d_gene: TRBD1

CDR3aa: ASSLQQVYTGELF
j_gene: TRBJ2-2
v_gene: TRBV28
abundance: few
d_gene: -

CDR3aa: ASSSFRFGVVVTEAF
j_gene: TRBJ1-1
v_gene: TRBV5-6
abundance: many
d_gene: -

CDR3aa: ASSSGRGAHDEQY
j_gene: -
v_gene: TRBV7-9
abundance: -
d_gene: -

CDR3aa: ASSQEWRTNTGELF
j_gene: TRBJ2-2
v_gene: TRBV4-3
abundance: -
d_gene: -

CDR3aa: ASSLDSGGAGKTQY
j_gene: TRBJ2-5
v_gene: TRBV7-2
abundance: many
d_gene: TRBD2

CDR3aa: ASTLTGIHGYT
j_gene: TRBJ1-2
v_gene: TRBV14
abundance: many
d_gene: TRBD1

CDR3aa: ASSYRGREETQY
j_gene: TRBJ2-5
v_gene: TRBV6-6
abundance: many
d_gene: -

CDR3aa: ASSEGSTGGRTDTQY
j_gene: TRBJ2-3
v_gene: TRBV10-1
abundance: many
d_gene: TRBD1

CDR3aa: ASSDPDRANTEAF
j_gene: TRBJ1-1
v_gene: TRBV6-1
abundance: many
d_gene: TRBD1

CDR3aa: ASGGGGHNNEQY
j_gene: TRBJ2-7
v_gene: TRBV28
abundance: many
d_gene: -

CDR3aa: ASLPRGAVSGNTIY
j_gene: TRBJ1-3
v_gene: TRBV28
abundance: many
d_gene: -

CDR3aa: ASSSWTGRTGELF
j_gene: TRBJ2-2
v_gene: TRBV7-9
abundance: many
d_gene: TRBD1

CDR3aa: ASSLLGTGYEQY
j_gene: TRBJ2-7
v_gene: TRBV7-2
abundance: many
d_gene: TRBD1

CDR3aa: ASSLGPGGGADTQY
j_gene: TRBJ2-3
v_gene: TRBV11-2
abundance: many
d_gene: TRBD2

CDR3aa: ASSFATRDWADTQY
j_gene: TRBJ2-3
v_gene: TRBV27
abundance: many
d_gene: -

CDR3aa: ATSRGTGGETEAF
j_gene: TRBJ1-1
v_gene: TRBV15
abundance: many
d_gene: TRBD1

CDR3aa: ASSLAGFADTQY
j_gene: TRBJ2-3
v_gene: TRBV27
abundance: many
d_gene: TRBD2

CDR3aa: ASSPVAGPPRDTQY
j_gene: TRBJ2-3
v_gene: TRBV11-2
abundance: many
d_gene: TRBD2

CDR3aa: ASTRGTGGQETQY
j_gene: TRBJ2-5
v_gene: TRBV2
abundance: many
d_gene: TRBD1

CDR3aa: ASSYSLHRVRETQY
j_gene: TRBJ2-5
v_gene: TRBV6-5
abundance: many
d_gene: -

CDR3aa: ASSLPRVGGESYEQY
j_gene: -
v_gene: TRBV7-2
abundance: few
d_gene: TRBD2

CDR3aa: ASSESQGESYGYT
j_gene: TRBJ1-2
v_gene: TRBV6-1
abundance: many
d_gene: TRBD1

CDR3aa: ASSLRGETQY
j_gene: TRBJ2-5
v_gene: TRBV7-9
abundance: many
d_gene: TRBD1

CDR3aa: ASSQGAFGESNYGYT
j_gene: TRBJ1-2
v_gene: TRBV4-1
abundance: many
d_gene: -

CDR3aa: AIRGGVGGPNTEAF
j_gene: TRBJ1-1
v_gene: TRBV10-3
abundance: many
d_gene: -

CDR3aa: ASSYMQGQGNEKLF
j_gene: TRBJ1-4
v_gene: TRBV5-5
abundance: many
d_gene: TRBD1

CDR3aa: SVPPAGSNYGYT
j_gene: TRBJ1-2
v_gene: TRBV29-1
abundance: many
d_gene: -

CDR3aa: ASSPGSVKNIQY
j_gene: TRBJ2-4
v_gene: TRBV7-2
abundance: many
d_gene: -

CDR3aa: ASSFLSTRLGKNIQY
j_gene: TRBJ2-4
v_gene: TRBV7-2
abundance: many
d_gene: -

CDR3aa: AWSSGTGDSPLH
j_gene: TRBJ1-6
v_gene: TRBV30
abundance: many
d_gene: TRBD1

CDR3aa: ASSSATNEKLF
j_gene: TRBJ1-4
v_gene: TRBV7-9
abundance: many
d_gene: -

CDR3aa: ASSFFRGGTEAF
j_gene: TRBJ1-1
v_gene: TRBV7-2
abundance: many
d_gene: -

CDR3aa: ASSLRGNQPQH
j_gene: TRBJ1-5
v_gene: TRBV18
abundance: many
d_gene: -

CDR3aa: ASSFSRGLSEQF
j_gene: TRBJ2-1
v_gene: TRBV7-2
abundance: many
d_gene: -

CDR3aa: ASVRGLIYGYT
j_gene: TRBJ1-2
v_gene: TRBV28
abundance: many
d_gene: -

CDR3aa: ASSPGVDRPQH
j_gene: TRBJ1-5
v_gene: TRBV18
abundance: many
d_gene: -

CDR3aa: ASRRSSSYNSPLH
j_gene: TRBJ1-6
v_gene: TRBV2
abundance: many
d_gene: -

CDR3aa: ASSIRVTGASEKLF
j_gene: TRBJ1-4
v_gene: TRBV19
abundance: many
d_gene: -

CDR3aa: ASSQEFRELF
j_gene: TRBJ2-2
v_gene: TRBV4-2
abundance: many
d_gene: -

CDR3aa: ASSLYGTFSSYEQY
j_gene: TRBJ2-7
v_gene: TRBV28
abundance: many
d_gene: -